A selection of T cell receptor beta chains follows, all from one sample in a study of blood T cells in healthy people across ages. Via MiXCR, TCRdb re-called the 5' RACE reads, giving one row per CDR3 protein. The sample contains 1.5 million to 1.9 million distinct CDR3 sequences, about 45% of which appear only once. Source material: blood. The receptors come from a woman under 30 in good health. The CDR3 runs from the conserved cysteine through the conserved F or W. D genes are given only for firm matches. Not all rows give a size; the values are once, few, many and, for expanded clones, a class.

D gene: TRBD1; clone size: NA; J gene: TRBJ1-5; V gene: TRBV27; CDR3 protein: CASSLWSWVGRQGNQPQHF; CDR3 DNA: TGTGCCAGCAGTTTATGGTCGTGGGTTGGAAGACAGGGAAATCAGCCCCAGCATTTT
D gene: TRBD2; clone size: NA; J gene: TRBJ2-1; V gene: TRBV5-1; CDR3 protein: CASSSTSGGARWFF; CDR3 DNA: TGCGCCAGCAGCTCGACTAGCGGGGGTGCCCGTTGGTTCTTC
D gene: NA; clone size: NA; J gene: TRBJ1-2; V gene: TRBV7-9; CDR3 protein: CASSLGSAVTSYGYTF; CDR3 DNA: TGTGCCAGCAGCTTAGGATCGGCAGTAACGAGCTATGGCTACACCTTC
D gene: NA; clone size: few; J gene: TRBJ2-3; V gene: TRBV6-2/TRBV6-3; CDR3 protein: CASGEGLTDTQYF; CDR3 DNA: TGTGCCAGCGGAGAGGGTCTCACAGATACGCAGTATTTT
D gene: NA; clone size: NA; J gene: TRBJ2-7; V gene: TRBV4-3; CDR3 protein: CASSQDISGVYEQYF; CDR3 DNA: TGCGCCAGCAGCCAAGATATTTCAGGGGTCTATGAGCAGTACTTC
D gene: TRBD2; clone size: NA; J gene: TRBJ2-3; V gene: TRBV28; CDR3 protein: CASSLPRSGGLTDTQYF; CDR3 DNA: TGTGCCAGCAGTTTACCCCGTAGCGGGGGACTCACAGATACGCAGTATTTT
D gene: NA; clone size: NA; J gene: TRBJ1-2; V gene: TRBV18; CDR3 protein: CASSTDNYGYTF; CDR3 DNA: TGTGCCAGCTCGACAGACAACTATGGCTACACCTTC
D gene: NA; clone size: NA; J gene: TRBJ2-7; V gene: TRBV20-1; CDR3 protein: CSATRGVGEQYF; CDR3 DNA: TGCAGTGCTACCCGTGGTGTGGGCGAGCAGTACTTC
D gene: NA; clone size: few; J gene: TRBJ1-4; V gene: TRBV6-2/TRBV6-3; CDR3 protein: CASSRTGVNEKLFF; CDR3 DNA: TGTGCCAGCAGCAGGACCGGCGTTAATGAAAAACTGTTTTTT
D gene: NA; clone size: NA; J gene: TRBJ1-4; V gene: TRBV6-5; CDR3 protein: CASSSRGRYLDYEKLFF; CDR3 DNA: TGTGCCAGCAGTTCCCGCGGGCGATACCTAGACTATGAAAAACTGTTTTTT
D gene: TRBD2; clone size: few; J gene: TRBJ2-1; V gene: TRBV20-1; CDR3 protein: CSARAGDSPSGVGNEQFF; CDR3 DNA: TGCAGTGCTAGAGCTGGGGACAGCCCTAGCGGGGTGGGTAATGAGCAGTTCTTC
D gene: NA; clone size: NA; J gene: TRBJ1-2; V gene: TRBV30; CDR3 protein: CAWRSRDGGLDDTF; CDR3 DNA: TGTGCCTGGAGGTCGAGGGACGGCGGACTAGATGACACCTTT
D gene: NA; clone size: NA; J gene: TRBJ2-7; V gene: TRBV12-5; CDR3 protein: CASADRPITYEQYF; CDR3 DNA: TGTGCTAGTGCCGATAGACCGATTACCTACGAGCAGTACTTC
D gene: NA; clone size: NA; J gene: TRBJ2-3; V gene: TRBV18; CDR3 protein: CASSPQGADTQYF; CDR3 DNA: TGTGCCAGCAGTCCCCAGGGAGCAGATACGCAGTATTTT
D gene: NA; clone size: NA; J gene: TRBJ2-5; V gene: TRBV11-2; CDR3 protein: CASSSSLKWAQYF; CDR3 DNA: TGTGCCAGCAGCTCCTCCCTAAAATGGGCCCAGTACTTC
D gene: NA; clone size: NA; J gene: TRBJ2-7; V gene: TRBV30; CDR3 protein: CACKSSYEQYF; CDR3 DNA: TGTGCCTGCAAGAGCTCCTACGAGCAGTACTTC
D gene: TRBD2; clone size: once; J gene: TRBJ2-7; V gene: TRBV11-2; CDR3 protein: CASTWTSAYEQYF; CDR3 DNA: TGTGCCAGCACCTGGACTAGCGCTTACGAGCAGTACTTC
D gene: NA; clone size: NA; J gene: TRBJ2-7; V gene: TRBV7-9; CDR3 protein: CASSLPDSRYEQYF; CDR3 DNA: TGTGCCAGCAGCTTGCCGGACAGCAGGTACGAGCAGTACTTC
D gene: NA; clone size: few; J gene: TRBJ2-5; V gene: TRBV28; CDR3 protein: CASIPWGQETQYF; CDR3 DNA: TGTGCCAGCATCCCCTGGGGTCAAGAGACCCAGTACTTC
D gene: TRBD1; clone size: few; J gene: TRBJ2-3; V gene: TRBV4-1; CDR3 protein: CASSRQQGKTDTQYF; CDR3 DNA: TGCGCCAGCAGCCGACAACAGGGGAAGACAGATACGCAGTATTTT
D gene: TRBD2; clone size: NA; J gene: TRBJ2-7; V gene: TRBV5-1; CDR3 protein: CASSLVLAGGPHNEQYF; CDR3 DNA: TGCGCCAGCAGCTTGGTTTTAGCGGGAGGGCCTCACAATGAGCAGTACTTC
D gene: NA; clone size: few; J gene: TRBJ1-2; V gene: TRBV28; CDR3 protein: CASSLFQAPTDYGYTF; CDR3 DNA: TGTGCCAGCAGTTTATTTCAGGCCCCTACGGACTATGGCTACACCTTC
D gene: TRBD2; clone size: NA; J gene: TRBJ2-7; V gene: TRBV20-1; CDR3 protein: CSARDEGLAGVRQYF; CDR3 DNA: TGCAGTGCTAGAGATGAAGGACTAGCGGGAGTCAGGCAGTACTTC
D gene: NA; clone size: NA; J gene: TRBJ2-1; V gene: TRBV29-1; CDR3 protein: CSVVGPYNEQFF; CDR3 DNA: TGCAGCGTCGTAGGACCCTACAATGAGCAGTTCTTC
D gene: TRBD2; clone size: once; J gene: TRBJ2-1; V gene: TRBV4-3; CDR3 protein: CASSQDLMRGRLSSYNEQFF; CDR3 DNA: TGCGCCAGCAGCCAAGATCTGATGCGGGGGAGATTGAGCTCCTACAATGAGCAGTTCTTC
D gene: NA; clone size: NA; J gene: TRBJ1-6; V gene: TRBV6-5; CDR3 protein: CASYSTQGNSPLHF; CDR3 DNA: TGTGCCAGTTACTCGACACAGGGTAATTCACCCCTCCACTTT
D gene: NA; clone size: few; J gene: TRBJ2-7; V gene: TRBV25-1; CDR3 protein: CASSRDTLYEQYF; CDR3 DNA: TGTGCCAGCAGCCGGGACACACTTTACGAGCAGTACTTC
D gene: TRBD1; clone size: NA; J gene: TRBJ1-2; V gene: TRBV7-2; CDR3 protein: CASSNRDSLYGYTF; CDR3 DNA: TGTGCCAGCAGCAACCGGGACAGCCTCTATGGCTACACCTTC
D gene: NA; clone size: NA; J gene: TRBJ2-7; V gene: TRBV20-1; CDR3 protein: CSARDGSGASYEQYF; CDR3 DNA: TGCAGTGCTAGAGACGGAAGCGGTGCCTCCTACGAGCAGTACTTC
D gene: NA; clone size: NA; J gene: TRBJ1-6; V gene: TRBV4-1; CDR3 protein: CASSQRSYNSPLHF; CDR3 DNA: TGCGCCAGCAGCCAGCGGTCCTATAATTCACCCCTCCACTTT
D gene: TRBD1; clone size: once; J gene: TRBJ2-7; V gene: TRBV20-1; CDR3 protein: CSAYDRVGYWIEQYF; CDR3 DNA: TGCAGTGCATATGACAGGGTCGGGTATTGGATCGAGCAGTACTTC
D gene: NA; clone size: few; J gene: TRBJ1-2; V gene: TRBV6-5; CDR3 protein: CASSYRQGGTYGYTF; CDR3 DNA: TGTGCCAGCAGTTACCGGCAGGGAGGTACCTATGGCTACACCTTC
D gene: NA; clone size: few; J gene: TRBJ1-4; V gene: TRBV20-1; CDR3 protein: CSAFGRGNEKLFF; CDR3 DNA: TGCAGTGCCTTCGGCCGGGGTAATGAAAAACTGTTTTTT
D gene: TRBD2; clone size: few; J gene: TRBJ2-7; V gene: TRBV20-1; CDR3 protein: CSASKSSGRADEQYF; CDR3 DNA: TGCAGTGCAAGTAAGAGTAGCGGGAGGGCCGACGAGCAGTACTTC
D gene: NA; clone size: NA; J gene: TRBJ1-2; V gene: TRBV18; CDR3 protein: CASSPIDSGYGYTF; CDR3 DNA: TGTGCCAGCTCACCTATCGACAGTGGTTATGGCTACACCTTC
D gene: NA; clone size: NA; J gene: TRBJ1-2; V gene: TRBV7-9; CDR3 protein: CANSSKAEDYGYTF; CDR3 DNA: TGTGCCAACAGCTCAAAGGCAGAGGATTATGGCTACACCTTC
D gene: NA; clone size: few; J gene: TRBJ2-7; V gene: TRBV6-2/TRBV6-3; CDR3 protein: CASSYQRTYEQYF; CDR3 DNA: TGTGCCAGCAGTTACCAGCGGACCTACGAGCAGTACTTC
D gene: NA; clone size: few; J gene: TRBJ2-7; V gene: TRBV9; CDR3 protein: CASSPRGRDNYEQYF; CDR3 DNA: TGTGCCAGCAGCCCGCGGGGCAGGGACAACTACGAGCAGTACTTC
D gene: TRBD1; clone size: NA; J gene: TRBJ1-5; V gene: TRBV28; CDR3 protein: CASRSRDRIISNQPQHF; CDR3 DNA: TGTGCCAGCAGATCCCGGGACAGAATTATTAGCAATCAGCCCCAGCATTTT
D gene: TRBD1; clone size: NA; J gene: TRBJ1-2; V gene: TRBV29-1; CDR3 protein: CSVGGQGEGYTF; CDR3 DNA: TGCAGCGTTGGGGGACAGGGTGAGGGCTACACCTTC
D gene: NA; clone size: NA; J gene: TRBJ2-7; V gene: TRBV27; CDR3 protein: CASSVFGPNEQYF; CDR3 DNA: TGTGCCAGCAGTGTATTCGGGCCTAACGAGCAGTACTTC
D gene: TRBD1; clone size: NA; J gene: TRBJ1-1; V gene: TRBV7-8; CDR3 protein: CASSLGRSGTGGVKYNTEAFF; CDR3 DNA: TGTGCCAGCAGCTTAGGAAGGTCCGGGACAGGGGGCGTCAAATACAACACTGAAGCTTTCTTT